The text below deals with one T cell receptor beta chain. Its antigen is unidentified. The record originates from a study of cytomegalovirus exposure and HLA in healthy donors. General observations from the study: It emerged from a later analysis that several of the most significant clusters appeared to be linked to common viral pathogens.

The germline V gene encodes CDR1 SGHKS and CDR2 YYEKEE (reference sequence). V trimming: 0 bases; J trimming: 16 bases; junction bases outside the gene matches: 11. This CDR3 is 14 amino acids long. PCR was performed using 60 Vbeta and 13 Jbeta primers. The protocol was immunoSEQ multiplex PCR, while the TCRdb copy is restricted to in-frame clones and leaves out a portion. The sample consists of fewer than 200,000 clones, around 79% of them appearing once. The specimen sequenced was PBMCs. J is TRBJ2-1 and V is TRBV5-5; the match to TRBD2 covers 9 bases. This receptor was taken from a man in his forties or fifties in good health and CMV-seronegative. The CDR3 sequence: CASSLELAGVGGFF. In DNA form, the CDR3 reads TGTGCCAGCAGCTTGGAGTTAGCGGGAGTGGGAGGATTCTTC.